The rows below give T cell receptor beta chains drawn from one sample of a study of T cells in Graves' hyperthyroidism and ophthalmopathy. TCRdb ran MiXCR on the multiplex PCR reads and lists one entry per CDR3 protein. The repertoire holds hundreds of thousands of distinct CDR3 sequences, with about a sixth as singletons. Sequenced sample: blood. The receptors were sampled from a woman aged 18-30 years with Graves' ophthalmopathy. Each CDR3 is given without its conserved first and last residue. Fields, in order: J gene, V gene, CDR3 protein.

j_gene: TRBJ1-5
v_gene: TRBV4-1
CDR3aa: ASSPQSRGSGNQPQH

j_gene: TRBJ2-1
v_gene: TRBV29-1
CDR3aa: SVSYPGTSGSFRNEQF

j_gene: TRBJ1-5
v_gene: TRBV28
CDR3aa: ASSLLGGGSNQPQH

j_gene: TRBJ2-5
v_gene: TRBV11-2
CDR3aa: ASSQDSYWYQETQY

j_gene: TRBJ2-1
v_gene: TRBV9
CDR3aa: ASSPSSGLLYNEQF

j_gene: TRBJ2-7
v_gene: TRBV11-3
CDR3aa: ASSQDTPYEQY

j_gene: TRBJ1-5
v_gene: TRBV6-1
CDR3aa: ASSVDRASNQPQH

j_gene: TRBJ2-7
v_gene: TRBV19
CDR3aa: ASSPQTGYEQY

j_gene: TRBJ2-5
v_gene: TRBV7-9
CDR3aa: ASSLGLEETQY

j_gene: TRBJ2-3
v_gene: TRBV5-1
CDR3aa: ASSLDRVEDTQY

j_gene: TRBJ2-5
v_gene: TRBV6-2/TRBV6-3
CDR3aa: ASSYPLAVQETQY

j_gene: TRBJ1-2
v_gene: TRBV28
CDR3aa: ASSSLGTGGGYGYT

j_gene: TRBJ1-2
v_gene: TRBV2
CDR3aa: ASSELKLLIVYGYT

j_gene: TRBJ1-1
v_gene: TRBV20-1
CDR3aa: SANSSNRTEAF

j_gene: TRBJ2-5
v_gene: TRBV6-2/TRBV6-3
CDR3aa: ASSYVVAGVQETQY

j_gene: TRBJ1-5
v_gene: TRBV14
CDR3aa: ASSEGYGQPQH

j_gene: TRBJ1-2
v_gene: TRBV14
CDR3aa: ASSPSGPGGYT